This T cell receptor (beta chain) was identified during a study of spatial heterogeneity in lung cancer (dated by TCRdb to the late 2010s). Background on the whole study: More beta-chain than alpha-chain transcripts were consistently detected, likely reflecting higher beta-chain transcript abundance. TCR alpha and beta repertoires were quantitatively compared across multiple tumor regions, matched nontumor lung and blood in non-small cell lung cancer. Both alpha and beta chains were TCR-sequenced in approximately 200 tumor regions, some 64 matched nontumor lung samples and more than 50 PBMC samples obtained at surgery. Nonsynonymous mutation counts, determined by whole-exome sequencing of tumor tissue, were related to features of the TCR repertoire. In the raw uncorrected reads, each unique combination of TCR and UMI appeared more than ten times on average.

The sample's time point label, decoded: sample taken at primary tumor resection. For TCR sequencing, whole RNA was extracted from tumor and nontumor lung tissue, or from cryopreserved PBMC samples, and no cell sorting was done. The donors were about 65 patients from the lung TRACERx cohort who had early-stage, untreated non-small cell lung cancer. Only patients for whom sufficient RNA was available from at least two tumor regions were selected for TCR sequencing. Libraries were made using 5' RACE. Sequenced on a NextSeq 500. The TCR library protocol attached a unique molecular identifier to each TCR cDNA molecule to allow correction of PCR and sequencing errors. Processing in the source paper ran as follows. TCR identification, UMI-based error correction and CDR3 extraction were all carried out with Decombinator tools. Expanded TCRs were defined as those above a frequency of 2 per 1,000, corresponding to the top 1% of the tumor frequency distribution. Renyi diversity was calculated using the R vegan package after each repertoire was subsampled 100 times to 5,000 TCRs. To build CDR3 similarity networks, amino acid triplet string-kernel similarity was used, and CDR3s were connected when their pairwise similarity was above 0.82. TCRdb trimmed public reads at Q25 via fastp, called clones via MiXCR and kept in-frame beta chains. Records with the same CDR3 protein are collapsed into one entry carrying the most frequent genes and DNA. TCRdb, not the authors, supplied the V and J calls. The sample table lists 30,000 to 45,000 distinct CDR3 sequences, 4% to 6% of them with a count of one. The ten largest clones take up 25% to 30% of the sample.

What the work shows at the level of the full study, not this receptor alone: Confirming at a functional level the hypothesis that regional TCRs recognize regional mutations was considered to require additional single-cell paired TCR alpha and beta sequencing. Ubiquitous expanded tumor TCRs showed up in blood more often at tumor resection than at routine follow-up.

Ten or more counts support this clonotype. Its antigen has not been determined. Per-nucleotide qualities are absent, and no much larger clonotype sits a single base away. Measured from the cysteine to the phenylalanine, the CDR3 is 17 residues long. The CDR3 DNA has 51 bases and is translated from base 1. The germline V gene encodes CDR1 MGHRA and CDR2 YSYEKL. V is cut back by 4 bases and J by 4 bases, with 11 bases in the junction unmatched. The TCR sequence derives from a female donor with early-stage non-small cell lung cancer. The sample was PBMCs, taken at surgery. The chain joins TRBV4-1 to TRBJ2-2; TRBD2 matches 8 bases in the middle. This receptor carries the CDR3 CASSPFSAGGGTGELFF. The sequenced DNA: TGCGCCAGCAGCCCCTTTTCCGCCGGGGGGGGCACCGGGGAGCTGTTTTTT.